The 23 T cell receptor beta chains below were found in one sample sequenced in a study of CD8 T cells in ankylosing spondylitis. Study conclusions and caveats: There was a TCR beta motif, made of several highly homologous variants, that appeared characteristic of ankylosing spondylitis blood.

Their antigen targets remain unknown. Via MiXCR, TCRdb re-called the 5' RACE reads, giving one row per CDR3 protein. Of a few hundred thousand distinct CDR3 sequences listed, approximately 20% are singletons. Sequencing input: blood, either unsorted or a sorted T cell fraction (not recorded which). The receptors shown here come from a male donor with ankylosing spondylitis.

The V call is TRBV4-1, the J call TRBJ1-2, with D unresolved. Per the germline V gene, CDR1 is MGHRA and CDR2 is YSYEKL. Trimming removed 0 bases at V and 5 bases at J, with 13 bases between. The CDR3 extends over 15 amino acids. The CDR3 DNA follows: TGCGCCAGCAGCCAAGATAGGGAGAAACTTTATGGCTACACCTTC. The encoded protein is CASSQDREKLYGYTF.

This clonotype showed up just a few times. This rearrangement joins TRBV28 to TRBJ2-7; D is unclear. V lost 5 bases to trimming and J lost 1 base, with 15 bases between them. Germline CDR1 and CDR2: MDHEN and SYDVKM. The CDR3 is 15 amino acids. The CDR3 sequence: CASSPTPRPSYEQYF. The DNA for the CDR3 is TGTGCCAGCAGTCCAACCCCCAGGCCTTCCTACGAGCAGTACTTC.

The chain uses TRBV20-1 and TRBJ1-2; TRBD1 aligns across 7 bases. CDR1 and CDR2 (germline): DFQATT, SNEGSKA (reference sequence). V shed 5 bases and J 6 bases; nucleotides not matched to a gene: 12. The CDR3 extends over 14 amino acids. The CDR3 region has the DNA TGCAGTGCTGACAGGGATCTCCCACGGGATGGCTACACCTTC. This gives the protein CSADRDLPRDGYTF.

The chain couples TRBV28 to TRBJ2-7, with a tentative D call TRBD1 (6 bases). Per the germline V gene, CDR1 is MDHEN and CDR2 is SYDVKM. This CDR3 region has 13 residues. V was cut by 4 bases and J by 6 bases, with 13 bases left in between. CDR3 loop: CASSWGRVSEQYF. CDR3 bases: TGTGCCAGCAGTTGGGGGCGAGTCAGCGAGCAGTACTTC.

The rearrangement links TRBV5-1 to TRBJ2-3; 11 bases fit TRBD2. CDR3 length: 16 amino acids. Trimming at V came to 4 bases and at J to 4 bases, leaving 8 bases not matched to a gene. The germline V gene has CDR1 SGHRS and CDR2 YFSETQ. CDR3 residues: CASSERLAGRSDTQYF. In DNA, the CDR3 is TGCGCCAGCAGCGAACGACTAGCGGGGAGGTCAGATACGCAGTATTTT.

This clonotype has ten or more counts. V is TRBV12-3 or TRBV12-4 and J is TRBJ2-3; the D is unclear. The CDR3 is 14 amino acids. Between the trimmed V and J ends, which lost 3 bases and 1 base, there was a span of 8 bases. In DNA form, the CDR3 reads TGTGCCAGCAGTTTGGATATGGGCACAGATACGCAGTATTTT. It is translated as CASSLDMGTDTQYF.

Many counts were recorded for this clonotype. V is TRBV7-2 and J is TRBJ1-5, with D maybe TRBD1 (5 bases). The CDR3 sequence is 13 residues long. With 1 base removed from V and 6 bases from J, the gap between germline ends came to 7 bases. Per the germline V gene, CDR1 is SGHTA and CDR2 is FQGNSA. In DNA, the CDR3 is TGTGCCAGCAGCTTAGATGGGGGTCAGCCCCAGCATTTT. It is translated as CASSLDGGQPQHF.

The chain employs TRBV6-5 and TRBJ2-7; D might be TRBD1 or TRBD2, each matching 5 bases. V was cut by 0 bases and J by 7 bases, with 10 bases left in between. This CDR3 has 13 amino acids. CDR1 and CDR2 from the germline V gene are MNHEY and SVGAGI. CDR3 nucleotides: TGTGCCAGCAGTTACTCGGGGGTCGGGGAGCAGTACTTC. It encodes CASSYSGVGEQYF.

This clonotype has ten or more counts. The chain employs TRBV29-1 and TRBJ2-2; 7 positions match TRBD2. J lost 1 base, V lost 1 base, and 0 bases had no gene match. The CDR3 has 14 residues. Germline CDR1 is SQVTM and CDR2 is ANQGSEA. CDR3 in DNA: TGCAGCGTTGAAGCTAGCGGGAACACCGGGGAGCTGTTTTTT. This codes for CSVEASGNTGELFF.

There are a few counts of this clonotype. The rearrangement joins TRBV9 to TRBJ1-1; D is unclear. The V end was cut by 4 bases, the J end by 2 bases, with 9 bases between. The V gene's germline CDR1 is SGDLS and CDR2 YYNGEE. The CDR3 runs to 13 residues. The DNA of the CDR3 is TGTGCCAGCAGCAGGACCCTCAACACTGAAGCTTTCTTT. This codes for CASSRTLNTEAFF.

Points on this clonotype: At one boundary the junction diverges from the germline segment, which might be a read error. The chain has TRBV7-2 and TRBJ1-5; possible D gene TRBD1, 5 bases. The CDR3 is 15 amino acids. The germline V gene has CDR1 SGHTA and CDR2 FQGNSA. CDR3 residues: CASSLGGGVSQLQHF. CDR3 sequence (DNA): TGTGCCAGCAGTTTGGGGGGGGGTGTGAGTCAGCTCCAGCATTTT.

For this clonotype: The limits of the CDR3 on the DNA are not certain, so only TCRdb's listed CDR3 is given. V usage is TRBV27 and J usage is TRBJ2-2. Germline lookup yields CDR1 MNHEY and CDR2 SMNVEV (reference sequence). The CDR3 length equals 15 residues, ends included. CDR3 sequence: CASSYGPNTGELFFF.

The chain has TRBV11-2 and TRBJ2-7, with D unresolved. Germline V lookup: CDR1 SGHAT, CDR2 FQNNGV. Trimming removed 0 bases at V and 3 bases at J, with 12 bases between. The length of the CDR3 is 15 residues. The CDR3 loop is CASSLDLSKGYEQYF. CDR3 coding DNA: TGTGCCAGCAGCTTAGATCTCAGTAAGGGCTACGAGCAGTACTTC.

The V gene is TRBV6-5, the J gene TRBJ1-2; D is undetermined. Between the trimmed V and J ends, which lost 0 bases and 6 bases, there was a span of 8 bases. This CDR3 comprises 13 residues. Germline lookup yields CDR1 MNHEY and CDR2 SVGAGI. CDR3 nucleotides: TGTGCCAGCAGTTACTCGCTCGGGAATGGCTACACCTTC. Encoded protein: CASSYSLGNGYTF.

This clonotype turned up a few times. The gene calls are TRBV29-1 and TRBJ2-7; no firm D call. The CDR3 consists of 13 residues. Germline CDR1 SQVTM, CDR2 ANQGSEA. V was pared by 4 bases and J by 4 bases, with 14 bases between. In DNA, the CDR3 is TGCAGCGTTGTGTCTCCAGCTAAGTACGAGCAGTACTTC. Protein: CSVVSPAKYEQYF.

The V and J genes are TRBV4-2 and TRBJ2-3; 9 bases fit TRBD2. Germline V gene data show CDR1 as LGHNA and CDR2 as YNFKEQ. The CDR3 totals 17 residues. The ends lost 1 base at V and 2 bases at J; junction bases unmatched: 7. The CDR3 loop reads CASSQGVAGDITDTQYF. For the CDR3, the DNA is TGTGCCAGCAGCCAAGGGGTAGCGGGGGATATCACAGATACGCAGTATTTT.

The CDR3: CASSLNRDSLYNEQFF. The CDR3 nucleotides are TGCGCCAGCAGCTTAAACCGGGACAGCCTCTACAATGAGCAGTTCTTC. The chain has TRBV5-1 and TRBJ2-1; TRBD1 matches at 7 bases. The germline V gene encodes CDR1 SGHRS and CDR2 YFSETQ. CDR3 length: 16 residues. Trimming removed 2 bases from V and 3 bases from J; junction bases left unmatched: 8.

The rearrangement joins TRBV5-1 to TRBJ2-3; no clear D gene. The V gene's germline CDR1 is SGHRS and CDR2 YFSETQ. This CDR3 has 17 residues. V lost 3 bases and J 3 bases, leaving 20 bases between the germline ends. CDR3 region: CASSSSHAGLGTDTQYF. For the CDR3, the DNA is TGCGCCAGCAGCTCCTCACATGCCGGGTTGGGGACAGATACGCAGTATTTT.

This clonotype has a handful of counts. CDR3 coding DNA: TGCAGCGTGGGAATGGGGGGGCCGAACACCGGGGAGCTGTTTTTT. Translation gives CSVGMGGPNTGELFF. V gene TRBV29-1 combines with J gene TRBJ2-2; D may be TRBD2 (7 bases). The V end was cut by 6 bases, the J end by 0 bases, with 14 bases between. The CDR3 runs 15 residues. Per the germline V gene, CDR1 is SQVTM and CDR2 is ANQGSEA.

Here the CDR3 reads CASSRGTGPDTQYF. For the CDR3, the DNA is TGCGCCAGCAGCCGCGGGACAGGGCCAGATACGCAGTATTTT. The genes are TRBV4-1 and TRBJ2-3; 9 bases map to TRBD1. CDR1 and CDR2 (germline): MGHRA, YSYEKL. This CDR3 comprises 14 residues. Trimming cost V 4 bases and J 4 bases; bases outside gene matches: 3.

This clonotype was found once. The rearrangement uses TRBV27 and TRBJ2-5; D possibly matches TRBD1 or TRBD2 (5 bases each). Germline V lookup: CDR1 MNHEY, CDR2 SMNVEV (reference sequence). This CDR3 is built from 14 residues. Trimming cost V 6 bases and J 5 bases, with 16 bases left between them. The CDR3 protein is CASSPPGSGETQYF. DNA of the CDR3: TGTGCCAGCAGCCCCCCAGGGAGTGGCGAGACCCAGTACTTC.

There are many counts of this clonotype. The rearrangement links TRBV29-1 to TRBJ2-1; no firm D call. V dropped 2 bases and J dropped 8 bases, with 7 bases sitting between them. Germline assignment: CDR1 SQVTM and CDR2 ANQGSEA. The CDR3 totals 11 residues. CDR3 amino acids: CSVESSYEQFF. The CDR3 nucleotides read TGCAGCGTTGAATCTTCATATGAGCAGTTCTTC.

About this clonotype: An end of the junction differs from the germline gene, which may be a read error. V and J are TRBV5-4 and TRBJ1-1; D not resolved. The CDR3 is 13 amino acids. The germline gives CDR1 SGHNT, CDR2 YYREEE (reference sequence). For the CDR3, the DNA is TGTGCCAGCATCTGGACCCCAACAACTGAAGCTTCCTTT. It specifies CASIWTPTTEASF.